The clone carrying this T cell receptor (beta chain) was found a few times. This entry comes from a study of cytomegalovirus exposure and HLA in healthy donors. Measured with immunoSEQ multiplex PCR; TCRdb has only the in-frame clones, and not every one. The sample lists 80,000 to 100,000 clones, around nine tenths seen once, with 3.9% in the top ten. Germline V gene sequence: CDR1 SGHTA, CDR2 FQGNSA. Between the trimmed V and J ends, which lost 3 bases and 4 bases, there was a span of 12 bases. The CDR3 is 14 amino acids. The chain employs TRBV7-2 and TRBJ1-2; tentatively, D is TRBD1 (5 bases). The sequence was obtained from a woman under 40 in good health and CMV-seronegative. The sample was PBMCs. CDR3 coding DNA: TGTGCCAGCAGCTTGGGGCGGACCTTCTATGGCTACACCTTC. Translating it yields CASSLGRTFYGYTF.